The rows below give T cell receptor beta chains drawn from one sample of a study of blood T cells in healthy people across ages. One entry per CDR3 protein results from TCRdb running MiXCR on the 5' RACE reads. The table has 1 million or so distinct CDR3 sequences, about 25% seen once; the top ten hold about 0.69%. These same data were also listed under a study on T cells of mothers and their children.

Input material: blood. The source of these receptors is a girl aged 2-15 years in good health. Each CDR3 is given with its conserved first and last residue. A D gene is named only where the DNA matches it firmly. A row's size may be missing; if present it is once, few, many or a size class.

j_call | clone_size | d_call | v_call | cdr3_aa | cdr3_nt
TRBJ2-4 | NA | TRBD1 | TRBV6-1 | CASKRQGVNIQYF | TGTGCCAGTAAGAGACAGGGGGTCAACATTCAGTACTTC
TRBJ1-1 | few | TRBD1 | TRBV6-5 | CASSSPGTGGTTFF | TGTGCCAGCAGTTCCCCCGGGACAGGGGGTACTACTTTCTTT
TRBJ2-3 | NA | NA | TRBV4-1 | CASSQDYDRFVTDTQYF | TGCGCCAGCAGCCAAGATTATGACAGGTTTGTTACAGATACGCAGTATTTT
TRBJ1-2 | NA | NA | TRBV28 | CASRYAGDYYGYTF | TGTGCCAGCAGATACGCGGGGGACTATTATGGCTACACCTTC
TRBJ2-5 | few | NA | TRBV9 | CASSPPGSTPLFF | TGTGCCAGCAGCCCTCCAGGGAGTACTCCCTTGTTCTTC
TRBJ1-2 | NA | TRBD1 | TRBV29-1 | CSVPDRGYGYTF | TGCAGCGTTCCGGACAGGGGTTATGGCTACACCTTC
TRBJ2-7 | few | TRBD2 | TRBV29-1 | CSATSGNDYEQYF | TGCAGCGCCACTAGCGGGAACGACTACGAGCAGTACTTC
TRBJ1-1 | few | TRBD1 | TRBV2 | CACEETGGYATEAFF | TGTGCCTGCGAAGAGACAGGGGGTTATGCCACTGAAGCTTTCTTT
TRBJ2-1 | few | NA | TRBV4-1 | CASSDDYNEQFF | TGCGCCAGCAGCGATGATTACAATGAGCAGTTCTTC
TRBJ2-1 | few | NA | TRBV11-2 | CASSRDGRAGNEQFF | TGTGCCAGCAGCCGTGACGGGCGCGCTGGTAATGAGCAGTTCTTC
TRBJ2-4 | NA | NA | TRBV20-1 | CSARVGTSLAKNIQYF | TGCAGTGCTAGAGTTGGGACATCTCTAGCCAAAAACATTCAGTACTTC
TRBJ2-5 | NA | TRBD1 | TRBV24-1 | CAIRGTGEETQYF | TGTGCCATCCGCGGGACAGGCGAAGAGACCCAGTACTTC
TRBJ2-3 | few | NA | TRBV11-2 | CASSSFPGTQRPDTQYF | TGTGCCAGCAGCTCGTTCCCCGGGACTCAACGCCCAGATACGCAGTATTTT
TRBJ2-1 | NA | NA | TRBV5-6 | CASSFHGFSTGYNEQFF | TGTGCCAGCAGCTTTCACGGCTTTTCAACGGGGTACAATGAGCAGTTCTTC
TRBJ2-1 | NA | NA | TRBV30 | CAWSDINEQFF | TGTGCCTGGAGTGACATCAATGAGCAGTTCTTC
TRBJ2-1 | NA | NA | TRBV2 | CASSVSQGGLNEQFF | TGTGCCAGCAGTGTTTCCCAGGGGGGGCTCAATGAGCAGTTCTTC